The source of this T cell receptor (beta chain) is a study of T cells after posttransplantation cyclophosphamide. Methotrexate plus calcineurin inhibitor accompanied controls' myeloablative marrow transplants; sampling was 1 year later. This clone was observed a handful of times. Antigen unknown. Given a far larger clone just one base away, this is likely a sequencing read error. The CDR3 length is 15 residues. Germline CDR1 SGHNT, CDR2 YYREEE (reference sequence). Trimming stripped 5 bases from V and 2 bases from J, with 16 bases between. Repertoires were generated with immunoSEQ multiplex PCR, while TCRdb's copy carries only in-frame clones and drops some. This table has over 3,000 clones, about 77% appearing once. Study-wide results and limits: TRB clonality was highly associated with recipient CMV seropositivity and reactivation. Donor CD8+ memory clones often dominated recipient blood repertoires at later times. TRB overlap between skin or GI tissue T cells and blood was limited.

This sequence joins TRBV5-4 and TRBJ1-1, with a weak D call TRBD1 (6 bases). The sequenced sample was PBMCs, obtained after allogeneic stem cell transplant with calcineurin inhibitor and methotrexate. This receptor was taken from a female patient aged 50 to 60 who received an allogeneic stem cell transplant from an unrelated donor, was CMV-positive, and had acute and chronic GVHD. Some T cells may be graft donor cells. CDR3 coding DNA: TGTGCCAGCAGGTACAGGGTCGTGGATAACACTGAAGCTTTCTTT. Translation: CASRYRVVDNTEAFF.